This T cell receptor beta chain was captured by sequencing in a study of shared clonotypes between healthy human individuals (dated by TCRdb to about 2020). The study in broad terms: The cohort included three men and a couple of women between 18 and 49 years of age. For each donor, CD4 naive and CD4 memory were each run on three plates, CD8 naive on two plates, and CD8 memory on one plate. Blood TCR repertoires of a handful of healthy adults were deeply sequenced to estimate repertoire size and the extent of clonotype sharing between individuals. Different laboratories and diverse techniques were used to prepare libraries and sequence TCR repertoires, to increase sequencing depth and limit assay-specific biases. Between about 0.94 and 8.9 billion PBMCs per donor were obtained by leukapheresis. Broad study findings and their caveats: Naive subsets generally had larger estimated clonotype richness than memory subsets did. Pairwise subsampling indicated that sequencing depth was expected to affect the degree of clonotype sharing among donors. The genetic and exposure-history diversity represented was limited by the small number of donors. Clonotypes shared by all four sorted-subset donors showed higher generation probabilities than non-shared clonotypes. Incomplete sequencing was indicated by rarefaction of sorted-subset datasets, despite the large sequencing depth. Across four donors, approximately 4.9% of naive CD4, roughly 3.5% of naive CD8, approximately 2.5% of memory CD4, and under 0.45% of memory CD8 clonotypes were shared. Sampling was restricted to blood, and TCR repertoires in tissues likely differ from the TCR repertoires found in blood.

The donors were healthy, HIV-negative adults with no recently reported acute infections or vaccinations. Every donor was a Caucasian adult living in Nashville, Tennessee, USA. CD4+ T cells were enriched through magnetic negative selection, after which naive cells were positively selected on CD45RA and the remaining negative fraction served as the memory subset. Blood was obtained by leukapheresis, after which PBMCs were separated by Ficoll-Histopaque density gradient centrifugation and cryopreserved in liquid nitrogen vapor phase. Analytical flow cytometry was used to check the purity and quantity of every magnetically sorted T cell population. Genomic DNA was isolated from every sorted fraction and measured by UV absorbance on a Nanodrop 2000c. Concerning this clone: Its antigen is unknown. No clone much larger than this one lies a single base away; base qualities are absent.

The V and J ends are trimmed by 2 bases and 3 bases, leaving 13 bases between them. The CDR3 goes from the cysteine to the phenylalanine over 15 residues. Here the CDR3 DNA is all that survives: 45 bases in frame from base 1. Reading the germline V gene (reference sequence) gives CDR1 SEHNR and CDR2 FQNEAQ. Using the deep immunoSEQ assay, TCR CDR3 regions were amplified from genomic DNA by multiplex PCR. For each cell subset, the extracted genomic DNA was distributed evenly across all wells of several immunoSEQ 96-well plates, and each plate served as one replicate. For sorted subsets, 150 to 250 ng of genomic DNA, equivalent to roughly 33,000 T cell genomes, went into each replicate PCR. The purified libraries were quantified using a Qubit 3.0 fluorometer, sized with a Bioanalyzer 2100, and then quantified again using the KAPA Library Quantification kit. Each immunoSEQ 96-well plate was sequenced on its own single-read 150-cycle Illumina NextSeq 550 flow cell. For the original study's pipeline: Because the immunoSEQ output held only junctional sequences and lacked quality scores, the filtering could not match the filtering applied to full-length reads. Sequences were annotated with PyIR, a Python wrapper for IgBLAST v1.9, using IMGT germline references to assign V/J genes and CDR3. Reads were filtered out if the reads had weak V/J assignments (E-value above 1e-6), no CDR3, stop codons, out-of-frame junctions, or ambiguous translated residues. V3J clonotypes were defined as sequences sharing an identical inferred V gene, J gene, and CDR3 amino acid sequence. Percentage overlap between repertoires was computed as shared unique clonotypes divided by the size of the smaller repertoire. RTK rarefaction, the Chao1 estimator, and Recon v2.1 estimates of unobserved clonotypes were used to assess repertoire richness. For all TCRbeta clonotypes obtained by the gDNA method from four donors, generation probabilities were computed with OLGA. TCRdb retrieved this table from immuneACCESS and kept in-frame rearrangements only. Not all clones are present; in checked studies, unresolved V genes account for under half, and no reason is known for the remainder. For V, J and clone size, that table is used; D and trimming come from the DNA. Within this sample are 2 million to 2.5 million clones, with nearly 97% of them counted one time only. About 0.13% of the sample is in the top ten clones.

This clonotype was sampled from a man between 18 and 29 years old in good health. Sequenced: naive CD4+ T cells sorted from blood. Per the publication, the cell subset or site label means: CD45RA+ positively selected. The chain employs TRBV7-9 and TRBJ1-1; tentative D gene TRBD1, with 6 bases matching. DNA sequence: TGTGCCAGCAGCTTAATTACAGGGTTGGACACTGAAGCTTTCTTT. It encodes CASSLITGLDTEAFF. The reference TRBV7-9 and TRBJ1-1 proteins fill in what lies around the CDR3, so the full variable domain reads DTGVSQNPRHKITKRGQNVTFRCDPISEHNRLYWYRQTLGQGPEFLTYFQNEAQLEKSRLLSDRFSAERPKGSFSTLEIQRTEQGDSAMYLCASSLITGLDTEAFFGQGTRLTVV.